A selection of T cell receptor beta chains follows, all from one sample in a study of CD8+ T cells in alopecia areata. Only in-frame clones appear in the TCRdb table, and some are missing; sequencing was by immunoSEQ multiplex PCR. This sample carries around 97,000 clones, approximately 52% of them seen once, and the ten largest clones take about 8.8%. Specimen: CD4+ T cells sorted from blood. These receptors all stem from a human donor in good health. Each CDR3 is given with its conserved first and last residue. The order of the fields is V gene, clone size, J gene, CDR3 protein. Clone sizes are given selectively: once, few, many, or a class where the clone is expanded.

TRBV6-5	-	TRBJ2-7	CASSYRGYSSYEQYF
TRBV5-4	-	TRBJ1-2	CASSLEQGANYGYTF
TRBV29-1	-	TRBJ1-1	CSVGFRGGMRAFF
TRBV18	few	TRBJ2-2	CASSPVERGELFF
TRBV10-3	-	TRBJ2-7	CAISEFSEQYF
TRBV29-1	-	TRBJ1-1	CSVVGGNTEAFF
TRBV7-2	-	TRBJ1-4	CASSLGMGTNEKLFF
TRBV11-2	-	TRBJ2-2	CASSLAAGGSGELFF
TRBV30	-	TRBJ2-7	CASGVGGSSYEQYF
TRBV29-1	few	TRBJ2-3	CSVEEQIYSTDTQYF
TRBV6-4	-	TRBJ1-2	CASSDSPSPGYGYTF
TRBV7-8	-	TRBJ2-7	CASSLMSYEQYF
TRBV18	-	TRBJ2-7	CASSPGRSSNEQYF
TRBV5-1	few	TRBJ2-1	CASSTRDRGLREQFF
TRBV28	-	TRBJ2-4	CASSLQGGRDIQYF